Each of the 6 T cell receptor beta chains below was sequenced from the same sample in a study of blood T cell repertoires in COVID-19. Measured with immunoSEQ multiplex PCR; TCRdb has only the in-frame clones, and not every one. The table records more than 65,000 clones, more than 65% of them present only once. Sequenced material: peripheral blood. Source of these receptors: a woman in her forties or fifties with acute or convalescent COVID-19.

The genes are TRBV2 and TRBJ2-2; D unclear. The CDR3 totals 15 residues. The germline V gene has CDR1 SNHLY and CDR2 FYNNEI. Trimming removed 1 base at V and 1 base at J, with 7 bases between. As DNA, the CDR3 is TGTGCCAGCAGTGAAGGTCCATTGAACACCGGGGAGCTGTTTTTT. Protein product: CASSEGPLNTGELFF. Drawing the rest from reference TRBV2 and TRBJ2-2, the complete variable domain is EPEVTQTPSHQVTQMGQEVILRCVPISNHLYFYWYRQILGQKVEFLVSFYNNEISEKSEIFDDQFSVERPDGSNFTLKIRSTKLEDSAMYFCASSEGPLNTGELFFGEGSRLTVL.

The chain has TRBV3-1 (or the pseudogene TRBV3-2) and TRBJ1-4; 8 positions match TRBD1. The CDR3 has 17 amino acids. The germline V gene has CDR1 LGHDT and CDR2 YNNKEL (reference sequence). V lost 4 bases to trimming and J lost 8 bases; unmatched junction nucleotides: 15. CDR3 sequence (DNA): TGTGCCAGCAGCCGAAAAATCCATGGACAGGGCAGGGAAAAACTGTTTTTT. Protein product: CASSRKIHGQGREKLFF.

The chain joins TRBV12-5 to TRBJ2-3, with 9 bases that match TRBD2. Unmatched junction bases numbered 13, after V lost 7 bases and J lost 2 bases. The length of the CDR3 is 17 residues. Germline values: CDR1 LGHNT, CDR2 FRNRAP. This CDR3 reads CASVTYLAGGSTDTQYF. The DNA of the CDR3 is TGTGCTAGTGTTACTTATTTGGCGGGGGGGTCCACAGATACGCAGTATTTT.

The V and J genes are TRBV5-1 and TRBJ2-3; the match to TRBD1 covers 7 bases. J gave up 10 bases and V 6 bases, and 8 bases lay outside the gene matches. The CDR3 contains 12 residues. CDR1 is SGHRS and CDR2 is YFSETQ in the germline V gene. Here the CDR3 reads CASTFDREAQYF. DNA for the CDR3: TGCGCCAGCACCTTCGACAGGGAAGCGCAGTATTTT.

Only a few counts were recorded for this clone. The rearrangement joins TRBV5-5 to TRBJ2-7; 9 bases map to TRBD2. This CDR3 contains 16 residues. Germline V lookup: CDR1 SGHKS, CDR2 YYEKEE (reference sequence). The V segment lost 4 bases and the J segment 3 bases; nucleotides outside the gene matches: 11. CDR3 loop: CASSQGLASDYYEQYF. CDR3 nucleotides: TGTGCCAGCAGCCAAGGACTAGCGTCTGATTACTACGAGCAGTACTTC. Together with reference TRBV5-5 and TRBJ2-7, the CDR3 gives the full variable domain: DAGVTQSPTHLIKTRGQQVTLRCSPISGHKSVSWYQQVLGQGPQFIFQYYEKEERGRGNFPDRFSARQFPNYSSELNVNALLLGDSALYLCASSQGLASDYYEQYFGPGTRLTVT.

This sequence joins TRBV6-6 and TRBJ2-5, with 8 bases lining up with TRBD1. Trimming removed 7 bases from V and 1 base from J; junction bases left unmatched: 11. Germline CDR1 reads MNHNY; CDR2 reads SVGAGI (reference sequence). The CDR3 is 16 amino acids. CDR3 sequence reads: CASNKDRGRSQETQYF. The CDR3 DNA is TGTGCCAGCAACAAAGACAGGGGACGGTCCCAAGAGACCCAGTACTTC.